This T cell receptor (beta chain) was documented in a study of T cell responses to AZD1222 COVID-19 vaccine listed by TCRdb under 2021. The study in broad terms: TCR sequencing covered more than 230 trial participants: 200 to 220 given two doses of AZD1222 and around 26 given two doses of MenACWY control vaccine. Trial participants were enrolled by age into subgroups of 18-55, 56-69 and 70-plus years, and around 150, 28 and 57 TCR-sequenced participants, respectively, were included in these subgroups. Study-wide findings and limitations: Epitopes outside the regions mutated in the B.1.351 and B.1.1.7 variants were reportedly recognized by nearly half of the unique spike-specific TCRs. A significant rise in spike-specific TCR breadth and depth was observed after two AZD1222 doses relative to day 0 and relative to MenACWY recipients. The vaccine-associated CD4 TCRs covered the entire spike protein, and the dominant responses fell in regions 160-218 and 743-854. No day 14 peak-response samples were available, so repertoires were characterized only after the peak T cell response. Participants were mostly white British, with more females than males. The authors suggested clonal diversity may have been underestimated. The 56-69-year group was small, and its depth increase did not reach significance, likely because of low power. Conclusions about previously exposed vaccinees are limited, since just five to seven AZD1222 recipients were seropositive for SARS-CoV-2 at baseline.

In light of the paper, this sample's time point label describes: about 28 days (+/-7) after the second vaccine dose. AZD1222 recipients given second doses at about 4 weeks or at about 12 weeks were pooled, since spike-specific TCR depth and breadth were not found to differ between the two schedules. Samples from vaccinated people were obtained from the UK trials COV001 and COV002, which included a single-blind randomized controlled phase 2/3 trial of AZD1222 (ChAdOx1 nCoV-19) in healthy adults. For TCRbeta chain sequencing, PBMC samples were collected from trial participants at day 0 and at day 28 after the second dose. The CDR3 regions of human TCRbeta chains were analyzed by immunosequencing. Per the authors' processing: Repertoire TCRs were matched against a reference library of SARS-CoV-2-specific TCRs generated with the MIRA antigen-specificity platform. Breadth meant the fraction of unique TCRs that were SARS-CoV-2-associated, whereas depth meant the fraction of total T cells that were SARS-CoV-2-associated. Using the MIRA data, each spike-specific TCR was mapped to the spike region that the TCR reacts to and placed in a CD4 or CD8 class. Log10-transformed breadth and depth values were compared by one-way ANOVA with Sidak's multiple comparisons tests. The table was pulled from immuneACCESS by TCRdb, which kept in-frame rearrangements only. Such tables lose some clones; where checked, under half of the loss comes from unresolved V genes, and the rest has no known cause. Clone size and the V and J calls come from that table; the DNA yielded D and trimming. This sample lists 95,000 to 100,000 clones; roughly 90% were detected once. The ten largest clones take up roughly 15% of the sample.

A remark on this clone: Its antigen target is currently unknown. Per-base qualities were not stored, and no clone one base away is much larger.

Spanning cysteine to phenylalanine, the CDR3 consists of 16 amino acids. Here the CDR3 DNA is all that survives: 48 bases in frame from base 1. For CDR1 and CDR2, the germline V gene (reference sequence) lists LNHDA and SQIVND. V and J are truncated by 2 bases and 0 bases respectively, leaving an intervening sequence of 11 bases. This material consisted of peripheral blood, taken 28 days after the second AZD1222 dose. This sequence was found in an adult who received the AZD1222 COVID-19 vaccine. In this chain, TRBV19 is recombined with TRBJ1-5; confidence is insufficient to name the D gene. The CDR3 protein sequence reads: CASSIFPDYSNQPQHF. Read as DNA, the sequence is TGTGCCAGTAGTATATTCCCAGACTATAGCAATCAGCCCCAGCATTTT.